This T cell receptor (beta chain) was observed in a study of PD-1 blockade in mismatch repair-deficient tumors. This clone has only a few counts. This CDR3 region has 15 residues. V was clipped by 5 bases and J by 5 bases; unmatched bases: 7. Looked up from germline, CDR1 is LNHNV and CDR2 is YYDKDF (reference sequence). Some clones are missing from TCRdb's copy, which holds only in-frame ones; the method was immunoSEQ multiplex PCR. The sample lists 30,000 to 45,000 clones, approximately 85% occurring once. The material was peripheral blood, obtained roughly 76 weeks after starting pembrolizumab. This chain uses TRBV15 with TRBJ2-7, with TRBD2 identical over 12 bases. This sequence was found in an adult with mismatch repair-deficient cancer. CDR3 nucleotides: TGTGCCACCAGCTCCTGGACTAGCGGGGAGAACGAGCAGTACTTC. Protein: CATSSWTSGENEQYF. Drawing the rest from reference TRBV15 and TRBJ2-7, the complete variable domain is DAMVIQNPRYQVTQFGKPVTLSCSQTLNHNVMYWYQQKSSQAPKLLFHYYDKDFNNEADTPDNFQSRRPNTSFCFLDIRSPGLGDTAMYLCATSSWTSGENEQYFGPGTRLTVT.